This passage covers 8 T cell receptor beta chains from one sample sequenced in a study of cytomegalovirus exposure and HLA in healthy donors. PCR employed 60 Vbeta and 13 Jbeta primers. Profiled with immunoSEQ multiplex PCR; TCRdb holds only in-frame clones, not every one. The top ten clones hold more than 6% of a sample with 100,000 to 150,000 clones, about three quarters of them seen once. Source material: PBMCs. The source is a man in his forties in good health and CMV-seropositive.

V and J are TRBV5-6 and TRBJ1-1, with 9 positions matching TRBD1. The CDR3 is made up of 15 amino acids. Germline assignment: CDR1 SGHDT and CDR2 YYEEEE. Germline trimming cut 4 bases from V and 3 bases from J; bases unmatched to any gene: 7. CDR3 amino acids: CASSPGTGYYTEAFF. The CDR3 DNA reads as TGTGCCAGCAGCCCCGGGACAGGGTATTACACTGAAGCTTTCTTT.

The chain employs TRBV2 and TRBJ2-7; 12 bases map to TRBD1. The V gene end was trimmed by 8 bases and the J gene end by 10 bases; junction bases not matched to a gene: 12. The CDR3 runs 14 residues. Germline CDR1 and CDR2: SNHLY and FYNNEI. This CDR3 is CASPPGTGGTEQYF. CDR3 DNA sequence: TGTGCCAGCCCCCCTGGGACAGGGGGCACGGAACAGTACTTC.

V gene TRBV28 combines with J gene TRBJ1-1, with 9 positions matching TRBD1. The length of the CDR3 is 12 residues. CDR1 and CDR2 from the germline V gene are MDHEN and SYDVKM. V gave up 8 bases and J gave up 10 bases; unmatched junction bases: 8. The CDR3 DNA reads TGTGCCAGCGGACAGGGGAACTGTTTAGCTTTCTTT. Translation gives CASGQGNCLAFF.

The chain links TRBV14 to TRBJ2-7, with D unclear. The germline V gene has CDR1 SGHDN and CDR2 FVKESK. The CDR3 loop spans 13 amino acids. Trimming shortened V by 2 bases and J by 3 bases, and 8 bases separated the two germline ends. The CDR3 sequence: CASSQRGSYEQYF. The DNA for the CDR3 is TGTGCCAGCAGCCAAAGAGGCAGCTACGAGCAGTACTTC.

CDR3 sequence (DNA): TGTGCCAGCAGCCCCCAAAAGGGGACTAACTATGGCTACACCTTC. Encoded protein: CASSPQKGTNYGYTF. V gene TRBV7-2 combines with J gene TRBJ1-2, with D maybe TRBD1 (5 bases). V lost 5 bases and J 0 bases, leaving 13 bases between the germline ends. This CDR3 contains 15 residues. In germline, CDR1 is SGHTA, CDR2 FQGNSA.

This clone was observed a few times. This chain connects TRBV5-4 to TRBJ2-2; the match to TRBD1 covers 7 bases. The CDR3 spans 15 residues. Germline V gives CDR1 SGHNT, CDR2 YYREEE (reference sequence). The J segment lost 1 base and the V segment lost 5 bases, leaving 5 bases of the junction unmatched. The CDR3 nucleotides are TGTGCCAGCAGTTCGGGACAGCTGAACACCGGGGAGCTGTTTTTT. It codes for CASSSGQLNTGELFF.

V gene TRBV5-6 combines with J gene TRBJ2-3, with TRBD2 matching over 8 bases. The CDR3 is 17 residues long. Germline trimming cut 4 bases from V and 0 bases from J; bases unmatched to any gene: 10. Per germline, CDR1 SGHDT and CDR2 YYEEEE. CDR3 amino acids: CASSVPQRGFSTDTQYF. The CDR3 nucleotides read TGTGCCAGCAGCGTCCCACAGCGGGGGTTCAGCACAGATACGCAGTATTTT.

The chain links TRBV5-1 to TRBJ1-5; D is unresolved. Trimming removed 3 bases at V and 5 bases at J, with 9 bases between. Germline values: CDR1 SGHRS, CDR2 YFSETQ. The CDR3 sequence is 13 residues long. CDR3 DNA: TGCGCCAGCAGCTCCGGTACGGATCAGCCCCAGCATTTT. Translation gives CASSSGTDQPQHF. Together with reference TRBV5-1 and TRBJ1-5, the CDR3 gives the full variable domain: KAGVTQTPRYLIKTRGQQVTLSCSPISGHRSVSWYQQTPGQGLQFLFEYFSETQRNKGNFPGRFSGRQFSNSRSEMNVSTLELGDSALYLCASSSGTDQPQHFGDGTRLSIL.